This TCR beta chain was observed in a study of blood T cell repertoires in COVID-19. The wider study: Italy, Spain and the United States were the sources of the convalescent and acute COVID-19 samples. Nucleic acid was either cDNA or gDNA, and it came from T cells, B-cell-depleted T cells, or PBMCs.

The V gene lost 6 bases and the J gene lost 2 bases, with 10 bases spanning the gap. The germline gives CDR1 MNHEY, CDR2 SVGAGI. This CDR3 has 13 amino acids. Participant reports of clinical history set cohort assignment. The table came from immunoSEQ multiplex PCR; TCRdb's copy has only in-frame clones and leaves some out. Among some 320,000 clones listed, around 87% were seen once. This clonotype was obtained from a woman younger than 45 who had recovered from COVID-19. V usage is TRBV6-5 and J usage is TRBJ1-2; D gene ambiguous. Material for sequencing was PBMCs or T cells enriched from blood (not recorded which). DNA for the CDR3: TGTGCCAGCAGCTCCGCGGGGAACTATGGCTACACCTTC. Translated, it gives CASSSAGNYGYTF.